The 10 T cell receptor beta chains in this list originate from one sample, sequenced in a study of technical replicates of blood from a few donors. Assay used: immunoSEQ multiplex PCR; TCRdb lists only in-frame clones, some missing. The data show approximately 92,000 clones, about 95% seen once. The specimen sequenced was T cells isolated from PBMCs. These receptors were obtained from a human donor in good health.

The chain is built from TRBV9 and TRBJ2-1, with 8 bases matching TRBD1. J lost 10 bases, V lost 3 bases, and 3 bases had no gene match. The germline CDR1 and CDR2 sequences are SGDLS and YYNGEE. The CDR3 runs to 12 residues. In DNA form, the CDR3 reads TGTGCCAGCAGCGCCGGACAGGGAGAGCAGTTCTTC. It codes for CASSAGQGEQFF.

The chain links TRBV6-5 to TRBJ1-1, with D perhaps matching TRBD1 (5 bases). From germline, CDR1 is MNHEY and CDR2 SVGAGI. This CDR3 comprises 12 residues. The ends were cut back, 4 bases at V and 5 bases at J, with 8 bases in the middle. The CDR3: CASSSGPTEAFF. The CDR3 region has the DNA TGTGCCAGCAGTTCAGGGCCAACTGAAGCTTTCTTT.

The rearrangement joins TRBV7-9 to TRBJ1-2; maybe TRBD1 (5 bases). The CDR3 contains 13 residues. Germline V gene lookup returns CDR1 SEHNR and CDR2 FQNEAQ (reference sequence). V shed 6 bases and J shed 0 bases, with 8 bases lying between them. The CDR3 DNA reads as TGTGCCAGCAGGACAGCTCCTAACTATGGCTACACCTTC. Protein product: CASRTAPNYGYTF.

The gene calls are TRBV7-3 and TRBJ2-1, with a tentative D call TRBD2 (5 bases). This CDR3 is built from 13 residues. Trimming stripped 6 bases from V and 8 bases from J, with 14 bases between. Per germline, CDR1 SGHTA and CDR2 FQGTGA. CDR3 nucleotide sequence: TGTGCCAGCAGTCTTACTAGAACCGATGAGCAGTTCTTC. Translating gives CASSLTRTDEQFF.

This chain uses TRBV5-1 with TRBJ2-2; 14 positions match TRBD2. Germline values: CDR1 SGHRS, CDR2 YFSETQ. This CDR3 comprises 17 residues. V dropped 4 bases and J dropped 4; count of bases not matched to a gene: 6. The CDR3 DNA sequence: TGCGCCAGCAGCCCGGGACTAGCGGGAGCTATCACCGGGGAGCTGTTTTTT. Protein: CASSPGLAGAITGELFF.

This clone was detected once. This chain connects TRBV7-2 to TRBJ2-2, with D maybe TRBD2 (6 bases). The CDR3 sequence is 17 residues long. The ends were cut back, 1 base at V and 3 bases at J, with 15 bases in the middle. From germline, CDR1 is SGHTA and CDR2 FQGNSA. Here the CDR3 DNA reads TGTGCCAGCAGCTTAGTTGACGCGGGATGGGACACCGGGGAGCTGTTTTTT. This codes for CASSLVDAGWDTGELFF. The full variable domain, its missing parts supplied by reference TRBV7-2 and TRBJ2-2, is GAGVSQSPSNKVTEKGKDVELRCDPISGHTALYWYRQSLGQGLEFLIYFQGNSAPDKSGLPSDRFSAERTGGSVSTLTIQRTQQEDSAVYLCASSLVDAGWDTGELFFGEGSRLTVL.

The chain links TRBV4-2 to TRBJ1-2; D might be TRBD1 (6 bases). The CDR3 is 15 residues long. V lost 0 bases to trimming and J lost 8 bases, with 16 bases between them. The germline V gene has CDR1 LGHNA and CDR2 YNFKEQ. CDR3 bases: TGTGCCAGCAGCCAAGATTTGTCAGGGGTGGAAGGCTACACCTTC. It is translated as CASSQDLSGVEGYTF.

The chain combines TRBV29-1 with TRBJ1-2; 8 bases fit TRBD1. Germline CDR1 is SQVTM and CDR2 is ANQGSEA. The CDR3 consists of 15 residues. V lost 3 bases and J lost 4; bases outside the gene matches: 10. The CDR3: CSVDELGTGFYGYTF. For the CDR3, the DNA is TGCAGCGTTGATGAATTAGGGACAGGCTTCTATGGCTACACCTTC.

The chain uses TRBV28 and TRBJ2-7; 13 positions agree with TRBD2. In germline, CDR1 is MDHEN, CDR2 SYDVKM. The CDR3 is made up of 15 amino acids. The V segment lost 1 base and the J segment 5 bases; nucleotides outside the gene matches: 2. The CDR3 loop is CASSLLGLAGDEQYF. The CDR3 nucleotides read TGTGCCAGCAGTTTATTAGGACTAGCGGGAGACGAGCAGTACTTC. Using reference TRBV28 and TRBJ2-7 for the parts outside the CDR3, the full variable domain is DVKVTQSSRYLVKRTGEKVFLECVQDMDHENMFWYRQDPGLGLRLIYFSYDVKMKEKGDIPEGYSVSREKKERFSLILESASTNQTSMYLCASSLLGLAGDEQYFGPGTRLTVT.

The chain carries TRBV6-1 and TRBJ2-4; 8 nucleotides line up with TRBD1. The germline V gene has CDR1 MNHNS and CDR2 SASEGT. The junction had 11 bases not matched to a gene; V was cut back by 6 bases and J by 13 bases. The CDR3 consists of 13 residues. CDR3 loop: CASRDFSGQGQYF. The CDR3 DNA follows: TGTGCCAGCAGAGATTTTTCCGGACAGGGACAGTACTTC.